Sequencing of this T cell receptor (beta chain) was carried out in a study of a mutant IDH1 vaccine in newly diagnosed glioma. Study-level background: A roughly 62% male, approximately 40% female split and a mean age of about 44 years characterized treated patients. Before enrollment, patients got radiotherapy alone, temozolomide alone, or mostly the combination.

This clone was seen only once. Data came from immunoSEQ multiplex PCR; TCRdb stores just in-frame clones and leaves some out. The data hold 55,000 to 70,000 clones, with approximately 86% observed a single time. Per the germline V gene, CDR1 is SEHNR and CDR2 is FQNEAQ (reference sequence). After removal of 1 base from V and 2 bases from J, the junction contained 8 bases not matched to a gene. The CDR3 is made up of 18 amino acids. Specified time point: baseline, week 1 (first vaccination visit). Treatment here: pre-vaccination baseline after standard-of-care therapy. This sample comprised PBMCs, obtained from a glioma patient treated with radiotherapy, temozolomide or both. This receptor was identified in a man aged 25-40 years with glioma. The gene calls are TRBV7-9 and TRBJ2-3, with 11 bases identical to TRBD2. The CDR3 is CASSLVQVAGGPTDTQYF. In nucleotides, the CDR3 is TGTGCCAGCAGCTTAGTTCAGGTAGCGGGGGGGCCCACAGATACGCAGTATTTT.